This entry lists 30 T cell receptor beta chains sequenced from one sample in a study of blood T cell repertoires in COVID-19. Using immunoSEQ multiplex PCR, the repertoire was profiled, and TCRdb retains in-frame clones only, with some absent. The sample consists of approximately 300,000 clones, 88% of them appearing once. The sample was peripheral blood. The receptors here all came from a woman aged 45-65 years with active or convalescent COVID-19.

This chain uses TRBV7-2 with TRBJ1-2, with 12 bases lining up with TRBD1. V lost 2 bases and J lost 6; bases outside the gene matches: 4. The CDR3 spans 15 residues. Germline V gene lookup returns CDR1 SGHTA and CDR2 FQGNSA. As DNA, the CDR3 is TGTGCCAGCAGCTTAAGGGGACAGGGGGCCGATGGCTACACCTTC. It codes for CASSLRGQGADGYTF. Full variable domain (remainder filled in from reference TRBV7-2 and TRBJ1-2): GAGVSQSPSNKVTEKGKDVELRCDPISGHTALYWYRQSLGQGLEFLIYFQGNSAPDKSGLPSDRFSAERTGGSVSTLTIQRTQQEDSAVYLCASSLRGQGADGYTFGSGTRLTVV.

CDR3 sequence reads: CASSLAATGPLEQYF. The CDR3 DNA is TGTGCCAGCAGCTTAGCGGCGACAGGGCCCCTCGAGCAGTACTTC. The chain uses TRBV11-2 and TRBJ2-7; 7 nucleotides line up with TRBD1. V lost 1 base and J lost 6; bases outside the gene matches: 9. CDR1 and CDR2 (germline): SGHAT, FQNNGV. The CDR3 runs 15 residues.

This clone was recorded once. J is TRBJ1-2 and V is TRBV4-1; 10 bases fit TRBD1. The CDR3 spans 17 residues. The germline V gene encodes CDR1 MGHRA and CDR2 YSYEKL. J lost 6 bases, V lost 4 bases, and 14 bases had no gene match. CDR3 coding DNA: TGCGCCAGCAGCCCCCAAGGGGGACAGGGGAATTTCGATGGCTACACCTTC. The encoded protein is CASSPQGGQGNFDGYTF.

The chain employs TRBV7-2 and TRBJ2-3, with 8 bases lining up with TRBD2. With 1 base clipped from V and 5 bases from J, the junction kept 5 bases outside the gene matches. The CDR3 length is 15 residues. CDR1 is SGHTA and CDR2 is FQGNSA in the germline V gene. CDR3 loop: CASSLGGRQGDTQYF. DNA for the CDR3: TGTGCCAGCAGCTTAGGCGGGAGGCAAGGAGATACGCAGTATTTT.

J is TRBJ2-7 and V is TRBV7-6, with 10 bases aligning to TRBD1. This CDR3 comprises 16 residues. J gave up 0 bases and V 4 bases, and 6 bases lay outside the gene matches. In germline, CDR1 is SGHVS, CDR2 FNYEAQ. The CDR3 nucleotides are TGTGCCAGCAGCTCCGGGACAGGGGTTAGCTCCTACGAGCAGTACTTC. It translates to CASSSGTGVSSYEQYF.

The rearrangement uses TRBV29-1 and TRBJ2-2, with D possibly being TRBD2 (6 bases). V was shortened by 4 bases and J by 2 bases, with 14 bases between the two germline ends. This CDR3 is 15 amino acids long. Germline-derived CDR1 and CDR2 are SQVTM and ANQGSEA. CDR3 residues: CSVARLSGNTGELFF. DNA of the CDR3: TGCAGCGTTGCGAGGCTTAGCGGTAACACCGGGGAGCTGTTTTTT.

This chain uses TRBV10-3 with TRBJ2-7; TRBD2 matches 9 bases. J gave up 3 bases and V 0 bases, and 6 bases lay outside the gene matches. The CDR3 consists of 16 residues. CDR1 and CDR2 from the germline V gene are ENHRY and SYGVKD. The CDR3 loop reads CAISESKRGVYYEQYF. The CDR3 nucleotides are TGTGCCATCAGTGAGTCTAAGCGGGGGGTCTACTACGAGCAGTACTTC.

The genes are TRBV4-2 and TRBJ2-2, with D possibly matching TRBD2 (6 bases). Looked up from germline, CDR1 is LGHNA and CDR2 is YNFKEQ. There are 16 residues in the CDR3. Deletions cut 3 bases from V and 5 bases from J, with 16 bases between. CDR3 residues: CASSQGTPTRTGELFF. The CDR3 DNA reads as TGTGCCAGCAGCCAGGGGACTCCGACCCGGACCGGGGAGCTGTTTTTT.

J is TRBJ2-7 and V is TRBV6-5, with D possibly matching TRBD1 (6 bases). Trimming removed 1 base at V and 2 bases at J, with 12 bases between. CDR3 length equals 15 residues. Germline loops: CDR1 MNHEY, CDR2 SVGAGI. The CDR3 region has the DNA TGTGCCAGCAGTTACTTTCAGGGGACCGCCTACGAGCAGTACTTC. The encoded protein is CASSYFQGTAYEQYF.

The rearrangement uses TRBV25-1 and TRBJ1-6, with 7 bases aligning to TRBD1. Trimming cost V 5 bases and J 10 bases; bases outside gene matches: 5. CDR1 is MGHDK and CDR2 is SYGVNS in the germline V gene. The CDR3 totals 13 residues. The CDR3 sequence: CASSRQGYSPLHF. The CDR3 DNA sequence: TGTGCCAGCAGTCGACAGGGTTACTCACCCCTCCACTTT.

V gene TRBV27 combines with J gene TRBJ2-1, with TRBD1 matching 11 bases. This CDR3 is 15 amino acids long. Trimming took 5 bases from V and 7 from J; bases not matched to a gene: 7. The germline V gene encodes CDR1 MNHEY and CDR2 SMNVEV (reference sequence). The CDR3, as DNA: TGTGCCAGCAGTCAAAGCGGGACAGGGGGTAATGAGCAGTTCTTC. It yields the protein CASSQSGTGGNEQFF.

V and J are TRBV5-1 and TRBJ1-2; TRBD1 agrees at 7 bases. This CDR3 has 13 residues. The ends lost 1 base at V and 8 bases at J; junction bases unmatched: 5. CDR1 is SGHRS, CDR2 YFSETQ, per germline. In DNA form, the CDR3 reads TGCGCCAGCAGCTTGACAGGGGCTGGGGGCTACACCTTC. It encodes CASSLTGAGGYTF.

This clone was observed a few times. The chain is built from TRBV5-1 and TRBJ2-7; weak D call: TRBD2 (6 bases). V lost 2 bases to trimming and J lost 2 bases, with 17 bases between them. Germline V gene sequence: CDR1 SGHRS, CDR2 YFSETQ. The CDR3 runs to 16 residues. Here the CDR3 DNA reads TGCGCCAGCAGCTTTGGAGGGTCACTAGGGGCCTACGAGCAGTACTTC. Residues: CASSFGGSLGAYEQYF.

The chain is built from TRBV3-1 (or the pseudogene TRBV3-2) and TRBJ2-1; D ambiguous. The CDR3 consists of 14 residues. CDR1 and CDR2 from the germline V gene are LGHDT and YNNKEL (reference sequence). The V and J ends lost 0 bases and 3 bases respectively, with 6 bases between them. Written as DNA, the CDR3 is TGTGCCAGCAGCCAAGAGTACGGCTACAATGAGCAGTTCTTC. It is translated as CASSQEYGYNEQFF.

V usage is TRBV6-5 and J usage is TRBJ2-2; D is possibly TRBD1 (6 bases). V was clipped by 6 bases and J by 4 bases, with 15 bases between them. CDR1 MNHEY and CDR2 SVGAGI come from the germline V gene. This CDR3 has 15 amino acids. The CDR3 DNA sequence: TGTGCCAGCAGACAAGGGGGTTCGGGCACCGGGGAGCTGTTTTTT. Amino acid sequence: CASRQGGSGTGELFF.

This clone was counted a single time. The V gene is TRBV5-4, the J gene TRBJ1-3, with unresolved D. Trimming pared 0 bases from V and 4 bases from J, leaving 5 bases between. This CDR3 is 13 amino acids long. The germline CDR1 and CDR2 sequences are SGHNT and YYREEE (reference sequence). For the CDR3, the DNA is TGTGCCAGCAGCTTGGGTCAGGGAAACACCATATATTTT. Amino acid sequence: CASSLGQGNTIYF.

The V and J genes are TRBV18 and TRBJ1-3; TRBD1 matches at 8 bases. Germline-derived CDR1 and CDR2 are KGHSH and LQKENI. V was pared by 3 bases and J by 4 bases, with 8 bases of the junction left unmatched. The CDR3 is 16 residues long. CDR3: CASSPTIDRGGNTIYF. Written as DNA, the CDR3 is TGTGCCAGCTCACCTACCATAGACAGGGGAGGAAACACCATATATTTT.

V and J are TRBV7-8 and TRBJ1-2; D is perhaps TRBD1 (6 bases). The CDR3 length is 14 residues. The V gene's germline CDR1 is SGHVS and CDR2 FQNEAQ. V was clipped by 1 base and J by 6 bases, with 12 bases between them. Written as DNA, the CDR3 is TGTGCCAGCAGCTTAGTTAGGCCAGGGGATGGCTACACCTTC. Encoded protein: CASSLVRPGDGYTF.

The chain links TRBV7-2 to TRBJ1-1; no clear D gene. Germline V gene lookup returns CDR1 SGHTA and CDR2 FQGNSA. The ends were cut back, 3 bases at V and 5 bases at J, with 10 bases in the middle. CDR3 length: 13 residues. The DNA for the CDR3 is TGTGCCAGCAGCTTGGAGTTAATAACTGAAGCTTTCTTT. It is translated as CASSLELITEAFF.

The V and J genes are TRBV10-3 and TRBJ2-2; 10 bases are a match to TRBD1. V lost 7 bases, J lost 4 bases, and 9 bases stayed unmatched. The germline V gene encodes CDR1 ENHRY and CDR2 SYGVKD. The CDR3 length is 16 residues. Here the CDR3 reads CAITQPGQGSTGELFF. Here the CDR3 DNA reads TGTGCCATCACCCAACCGGGACAGGGGTCCACCGGGGAGCTGTTTTTT.

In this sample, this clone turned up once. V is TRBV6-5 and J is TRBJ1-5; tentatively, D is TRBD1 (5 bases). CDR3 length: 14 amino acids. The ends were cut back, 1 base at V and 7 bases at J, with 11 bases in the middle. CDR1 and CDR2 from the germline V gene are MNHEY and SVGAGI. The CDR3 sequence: CASSYLGRDQPQHF. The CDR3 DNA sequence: TGTGCCAGCAGTTACTTGGGGCGGGACCAGCCCCAGCATTTT.

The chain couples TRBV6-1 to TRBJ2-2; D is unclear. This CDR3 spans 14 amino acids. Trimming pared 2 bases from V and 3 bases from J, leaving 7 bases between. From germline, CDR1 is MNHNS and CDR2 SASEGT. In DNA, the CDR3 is TGTGCCAGCAGTGAACGTGGAGACACCGGGGAGCTGTTTTTT. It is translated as CASSERGDTGELFF.

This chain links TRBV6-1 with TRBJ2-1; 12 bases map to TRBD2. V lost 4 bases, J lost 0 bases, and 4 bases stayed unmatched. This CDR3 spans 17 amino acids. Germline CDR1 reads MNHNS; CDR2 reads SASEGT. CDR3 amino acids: CASSVLAGGSSYNEQFF. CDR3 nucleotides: TGTGCCAGCAGTGTACTAGCGGGAGGAAGCTCCTACAATGAGCAGTTCTTC.

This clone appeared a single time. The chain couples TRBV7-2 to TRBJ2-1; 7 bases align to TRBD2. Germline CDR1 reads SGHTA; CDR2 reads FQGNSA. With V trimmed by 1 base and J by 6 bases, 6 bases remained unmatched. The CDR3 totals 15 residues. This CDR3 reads CASSLDRTRANEQFF. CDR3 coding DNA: TGTGCCAGCAGCTTAGATAGGACTAGGGCCAATGAGCAGTTCTTC. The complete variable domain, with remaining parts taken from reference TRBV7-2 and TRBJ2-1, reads GAGVSQSPSNKVTEKGKDVELRCDPISGHTALYWYRQSLGQGLEFLIYFQGNSAPDKSGLPSDRFSAERTGGSVSTLTIQRTQQEDSAVYLCASSLDRTRANEQFFGPGTRLTVL.

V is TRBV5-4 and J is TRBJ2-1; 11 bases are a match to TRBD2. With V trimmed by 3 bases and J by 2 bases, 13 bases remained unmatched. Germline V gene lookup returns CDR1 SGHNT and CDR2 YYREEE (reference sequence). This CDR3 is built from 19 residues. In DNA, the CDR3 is TGTGCCAGCAGCTCTGCCACTAGCGGGGGCCTAAGCACCTACAATGAGCAGTTCTTC. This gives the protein CASSSATSGGLSTYNEQFF.

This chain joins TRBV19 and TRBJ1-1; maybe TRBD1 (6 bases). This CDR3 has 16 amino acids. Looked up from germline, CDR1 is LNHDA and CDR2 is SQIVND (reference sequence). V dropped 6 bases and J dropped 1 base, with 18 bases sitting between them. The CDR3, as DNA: TGTGCCAGTAGCCGCAGGGCAGGGGCAGGGAACACTGAAGCTTTCTTT. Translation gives CASSRRAGAGNTEAFF.

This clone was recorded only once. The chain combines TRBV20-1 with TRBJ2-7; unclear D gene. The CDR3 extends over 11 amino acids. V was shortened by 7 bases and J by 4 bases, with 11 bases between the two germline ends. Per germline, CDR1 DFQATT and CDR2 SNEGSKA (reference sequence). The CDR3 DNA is TGCAGTGTAAAGTCTACGTACGAGCAGTACTTC. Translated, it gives CSVKSTYEQYF.

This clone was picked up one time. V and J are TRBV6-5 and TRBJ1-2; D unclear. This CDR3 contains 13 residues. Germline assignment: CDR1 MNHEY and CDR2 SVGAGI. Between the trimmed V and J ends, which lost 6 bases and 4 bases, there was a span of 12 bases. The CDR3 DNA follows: TGTGCCAGCAGCTCGTCGGGGTCCTATGGCTACACCTTC. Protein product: CASSSSGSYGYTF.

The CDR3, as DNA: TGTGCCAGCAGCTTTGGACAAACGAACACTGAAGCTTTCTTT. Translation gives CASSFGQTNTEAFF. The gene calls are TRBV9 and TRBJ1-1; perhaps TRBD1 as D (5 bases). CDR3 length equals 14 residues. Between the trimmed V and J ends, which lost 4 bases and 1 base, there was a span of 11 bases. The germline V gene encodes CDR1 SGDLS and CDR2 YYNGEE.

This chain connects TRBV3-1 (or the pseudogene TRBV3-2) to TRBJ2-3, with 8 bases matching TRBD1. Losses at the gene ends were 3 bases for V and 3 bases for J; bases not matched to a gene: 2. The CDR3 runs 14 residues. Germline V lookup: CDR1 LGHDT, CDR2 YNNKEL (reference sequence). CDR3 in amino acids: CASSQDRETDTQYF. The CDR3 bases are TGTGCCAGCAGCCAGGACAGGGAAACAGATACGCAGTATTTT.